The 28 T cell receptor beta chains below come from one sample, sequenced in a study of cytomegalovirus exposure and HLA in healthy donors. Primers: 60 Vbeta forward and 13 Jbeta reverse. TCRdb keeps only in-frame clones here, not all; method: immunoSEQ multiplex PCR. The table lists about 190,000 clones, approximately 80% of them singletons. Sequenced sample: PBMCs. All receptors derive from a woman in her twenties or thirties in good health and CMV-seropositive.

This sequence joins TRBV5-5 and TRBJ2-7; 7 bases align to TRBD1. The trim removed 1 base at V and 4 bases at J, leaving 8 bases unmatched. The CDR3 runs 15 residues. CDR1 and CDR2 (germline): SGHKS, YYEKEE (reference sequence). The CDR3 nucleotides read TGTGCCAGCAGCTTGCAGACAGGGAAAGAATACGAGCAGTACTTC. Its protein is CASSLQTGKEYEQYF.

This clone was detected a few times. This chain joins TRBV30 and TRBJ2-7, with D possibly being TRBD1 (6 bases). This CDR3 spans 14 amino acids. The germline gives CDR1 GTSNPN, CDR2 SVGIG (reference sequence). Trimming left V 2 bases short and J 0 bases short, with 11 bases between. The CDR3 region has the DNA TGTGCCTGGAGTCCGGGACACTCCTCCTACGAGCAGTACTTC. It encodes CAWSPGHSSYEQYF.

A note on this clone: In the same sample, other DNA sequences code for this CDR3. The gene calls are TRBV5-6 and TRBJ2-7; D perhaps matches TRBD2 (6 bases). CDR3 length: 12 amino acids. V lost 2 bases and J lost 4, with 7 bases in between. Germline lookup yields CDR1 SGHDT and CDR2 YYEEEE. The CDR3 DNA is TGTGCCAGCAGCTTTAGCGGATACGAGCAGTACTTC. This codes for CASSFSGYEQYF.

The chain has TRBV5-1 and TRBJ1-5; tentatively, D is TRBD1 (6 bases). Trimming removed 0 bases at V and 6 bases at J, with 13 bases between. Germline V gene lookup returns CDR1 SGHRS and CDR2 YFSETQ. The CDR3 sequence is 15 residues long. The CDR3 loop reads CASSLEWGPAQPQHF. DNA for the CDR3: TGCGCCAGCAGCTTGGAATGGGGGCCGGCTCAGCCCCAGCATTTT.

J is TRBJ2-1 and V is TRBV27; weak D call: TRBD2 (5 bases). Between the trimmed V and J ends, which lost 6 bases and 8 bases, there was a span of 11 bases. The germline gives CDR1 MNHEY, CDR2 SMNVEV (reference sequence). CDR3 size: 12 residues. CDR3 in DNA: TGTGCCAGCAGACGAATGGGAGATGAGCAGTTCTTC. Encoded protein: CASRRMGDEQFF.

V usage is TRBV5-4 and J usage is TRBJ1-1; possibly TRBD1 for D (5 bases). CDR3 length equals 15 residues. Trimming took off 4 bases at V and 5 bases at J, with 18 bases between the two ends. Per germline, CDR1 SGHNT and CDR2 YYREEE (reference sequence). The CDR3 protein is CASSPPGYGRTEAFF. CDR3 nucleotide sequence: TGTGCCAGCAGCCCCCCAGGGTACGGAAGGACTGAAGCTTTCTTT.

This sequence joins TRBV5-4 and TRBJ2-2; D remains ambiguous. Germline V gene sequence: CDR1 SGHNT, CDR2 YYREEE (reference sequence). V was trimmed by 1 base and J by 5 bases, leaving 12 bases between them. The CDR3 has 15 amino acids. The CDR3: CASSLRQAVTGELFF. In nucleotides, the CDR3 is TGTGCCAGCAGCTTGCGGCAGGCCGTGACCGGGGAGCTGTTTTTT.

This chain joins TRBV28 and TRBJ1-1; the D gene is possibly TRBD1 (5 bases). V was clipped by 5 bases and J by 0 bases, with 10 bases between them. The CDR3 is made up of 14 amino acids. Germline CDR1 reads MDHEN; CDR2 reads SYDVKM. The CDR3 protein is CASSDPTVNTEAFF. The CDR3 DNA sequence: TGTGCCAGCAGTGACCCGACAGTGAACACTGAAGCTTTCTTT.

This CDR3 is CASSPRRSGRGEQFF. The DNA for the CDR3 is TGTGCCAGCAGCCCCCGTCGTAGCGGGAGAGGTGAGCAGTTCTTC. The V call is TRBV7-8, the J call TRBJ2-1; 9 nucleotides match TRBD2. From germline, CDR1 is SGHVS and CDR2 FQNEAQ. The CDR3 spans 15 residues. V trimming: 5 bases; J trimming: 9 bases; junction bases outside the gene matches: 11.

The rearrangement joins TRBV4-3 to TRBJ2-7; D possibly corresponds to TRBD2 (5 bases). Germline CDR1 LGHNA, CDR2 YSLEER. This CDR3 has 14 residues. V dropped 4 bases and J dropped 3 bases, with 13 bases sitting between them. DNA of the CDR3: TGCGCCAGCAGCCCATCACTAGGGATCTACGAGCAGTACTTC. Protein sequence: CASSPSLGIYEQYF.

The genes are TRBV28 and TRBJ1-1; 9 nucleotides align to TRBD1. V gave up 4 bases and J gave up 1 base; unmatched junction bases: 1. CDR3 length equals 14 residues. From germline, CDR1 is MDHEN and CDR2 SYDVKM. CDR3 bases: TGTGCCAGCAGTTGGGGACAGGGGAACACTGAAGCTTTCTTT. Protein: CASSWGQGNTEAFF.

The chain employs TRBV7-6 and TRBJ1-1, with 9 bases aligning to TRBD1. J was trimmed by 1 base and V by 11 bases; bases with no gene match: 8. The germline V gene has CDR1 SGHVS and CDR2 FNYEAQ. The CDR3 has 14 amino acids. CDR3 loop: CAVTQDRGNTEAFF. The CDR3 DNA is TGTGCCGTCACTCAGGACAGGGGGAACACTGAAGCTTTCTTT. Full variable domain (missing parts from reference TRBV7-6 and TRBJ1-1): GAGVSQSPRYKVTKRGQDVALRCDPISGHVSLYWYRQALGQGPEFLTYFNYEAQQDKSGLPNDRFSAERPEGSISTLTIQRTEQRDSAMYRCAVTQDRGNTEAFFGQGTRLTVV.

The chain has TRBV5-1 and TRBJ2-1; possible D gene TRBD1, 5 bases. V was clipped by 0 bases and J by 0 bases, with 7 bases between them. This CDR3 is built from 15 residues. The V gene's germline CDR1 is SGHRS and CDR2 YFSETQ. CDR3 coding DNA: TGCGCCAGCAGCTTGGGACAGCTCTCCTACAATGAGCAGTTCTTC. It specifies CASSLGQLSYNEQFF. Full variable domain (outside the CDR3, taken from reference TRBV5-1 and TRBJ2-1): KAGVTQTPRYLIKTRGQQVTLSCSPISGHRSVSWYQQTPGQGLQFLFEYFSETQRNKGNFPGRFSGRQFSNSRSEMNVSTLELGDSALYLCASSLGQLSYNEQFFGPGTRLTVL.

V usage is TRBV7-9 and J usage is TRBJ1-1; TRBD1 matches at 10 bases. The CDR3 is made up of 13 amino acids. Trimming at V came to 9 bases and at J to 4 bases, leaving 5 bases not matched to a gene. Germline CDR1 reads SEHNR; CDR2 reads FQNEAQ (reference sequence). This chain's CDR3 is CASGDRGTTEAFF. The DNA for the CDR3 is TGTGCCAGTGGGGACAGGGGTACCACTGAAGCTTTCTTT.

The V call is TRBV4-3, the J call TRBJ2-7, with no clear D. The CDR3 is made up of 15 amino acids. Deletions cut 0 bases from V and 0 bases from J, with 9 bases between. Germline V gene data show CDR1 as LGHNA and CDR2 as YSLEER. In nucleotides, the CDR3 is TGCGCCAGCAGCCAAGATCGTTTATTCTCCTACGAGCAGTACTTC. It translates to CASSQDRLFSYEQYF.

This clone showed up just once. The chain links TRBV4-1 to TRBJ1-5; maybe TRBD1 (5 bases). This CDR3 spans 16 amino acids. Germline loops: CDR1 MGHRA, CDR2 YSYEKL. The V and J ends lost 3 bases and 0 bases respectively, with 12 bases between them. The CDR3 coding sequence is TGCGCCAGCAGCCAGGGACTGCTTTATAGCAATCAGCCCCAGCATTTT. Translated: CASSQGLLYSNQPQHF.

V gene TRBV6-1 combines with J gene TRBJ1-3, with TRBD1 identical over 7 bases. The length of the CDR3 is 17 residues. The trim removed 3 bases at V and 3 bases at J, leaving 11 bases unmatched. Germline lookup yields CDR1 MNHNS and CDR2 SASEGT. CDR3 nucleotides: TGTGCCAGCAGTGAGGCTATGACAGGGTTGGGTGGAAACACCATATATTTT. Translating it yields CASSEAMTGLGGNTIYF.

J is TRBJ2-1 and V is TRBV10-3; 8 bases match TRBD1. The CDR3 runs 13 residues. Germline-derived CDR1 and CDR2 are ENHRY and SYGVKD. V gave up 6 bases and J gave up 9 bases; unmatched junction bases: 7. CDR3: CAISTIRGREQFF. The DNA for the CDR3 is TGTGCCATCAGCACCATCAGGGGGCGTGAGCAGTTCTTC.

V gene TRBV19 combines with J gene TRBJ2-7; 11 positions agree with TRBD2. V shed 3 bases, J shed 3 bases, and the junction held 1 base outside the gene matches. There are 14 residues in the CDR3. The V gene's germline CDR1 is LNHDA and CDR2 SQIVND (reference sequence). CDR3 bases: TGTGCCAGTAGTATGGGACTAGCGGACTACGAGCAGTACTTC. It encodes CASSMGLADYEQYF.

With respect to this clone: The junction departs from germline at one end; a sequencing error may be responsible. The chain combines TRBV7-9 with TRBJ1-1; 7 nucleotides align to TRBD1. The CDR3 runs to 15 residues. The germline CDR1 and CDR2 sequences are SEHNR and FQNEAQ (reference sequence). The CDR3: CSSSYRTGTVTEAFF. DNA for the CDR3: TGTTCCAGCAGTTACAGGACAGGTACCGTAACTGAAGCTTTCTTT.

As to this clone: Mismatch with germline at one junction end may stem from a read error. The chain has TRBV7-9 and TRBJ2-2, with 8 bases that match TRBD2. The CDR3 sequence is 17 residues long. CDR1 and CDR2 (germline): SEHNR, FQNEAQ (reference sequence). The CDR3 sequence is CSSSLAKGLEVAGELFF. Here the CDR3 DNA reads TGTTCCAGCAGCTTAGCCAAGGGACTAGAGGTAGCCGGGGAGCTGTTTTTT. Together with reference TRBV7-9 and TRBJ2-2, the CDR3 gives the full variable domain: DTGVSQNPRHKITKRGQNVTFRCDPISEHNRLYWYRQTLGQGPEFLTYFQNEAQLEKSRLLSDRFSAERPKGSFSTLEIQRTEQGDSAMYLCSSSLAKGLEVAGELFFGEGSRLTVL.

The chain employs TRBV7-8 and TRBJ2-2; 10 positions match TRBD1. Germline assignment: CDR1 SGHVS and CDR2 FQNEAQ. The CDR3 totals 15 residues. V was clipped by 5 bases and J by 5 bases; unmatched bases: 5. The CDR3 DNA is TGTGCCAGCAGCCTTCGACAGGGGGCTACCGGGGAGCTGTTTTTT. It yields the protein CASSLRQGATGELFF. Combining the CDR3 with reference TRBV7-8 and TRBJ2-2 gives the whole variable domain GAGVSQSPRYKVAKRGQDVALRCDPISGHVSLFWYQQALGQGPEFLTYFQNEAQLDKSGLPSDRFFAERPEGSVSTLKIQRTQQEDSAVYLCASSLRQGATGELFFGEGSRLTVL.

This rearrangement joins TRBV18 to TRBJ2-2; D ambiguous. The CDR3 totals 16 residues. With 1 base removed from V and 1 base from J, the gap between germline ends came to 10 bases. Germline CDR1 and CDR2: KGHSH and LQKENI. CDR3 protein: CASSPRGRLNTGELFF. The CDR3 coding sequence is TGTGCCAGCTCACCACGAGGCCGTTTGAACACCGGGGAGCTGTTTTTT.

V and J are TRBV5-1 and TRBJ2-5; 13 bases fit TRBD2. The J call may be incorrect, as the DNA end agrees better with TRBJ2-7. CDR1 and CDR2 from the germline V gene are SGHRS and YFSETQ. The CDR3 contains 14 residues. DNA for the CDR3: TGCGCCAGCAGCTTGACTAGCGGGAGGGGCGAGCAGTACTTC. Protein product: CASSLTSGRGEQYF.

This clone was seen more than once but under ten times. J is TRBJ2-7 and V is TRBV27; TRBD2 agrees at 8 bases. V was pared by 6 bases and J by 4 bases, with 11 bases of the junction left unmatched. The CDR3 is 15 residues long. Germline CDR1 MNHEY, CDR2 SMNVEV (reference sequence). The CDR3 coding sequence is TGTGCCAGCAGCCCCGGGGGGAGCGGGAGTTACGAGCAGTACTTC. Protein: CASSPGGSGSYEQYF.

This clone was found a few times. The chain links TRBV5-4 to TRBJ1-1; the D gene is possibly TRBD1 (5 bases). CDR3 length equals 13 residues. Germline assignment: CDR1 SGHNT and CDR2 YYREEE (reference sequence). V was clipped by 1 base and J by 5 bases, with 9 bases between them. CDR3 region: CASSLKGKTEAFF. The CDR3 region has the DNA TGTGCCAGCAGCTTGAAGGGGAAGACTGAAGCTTTCTTT.

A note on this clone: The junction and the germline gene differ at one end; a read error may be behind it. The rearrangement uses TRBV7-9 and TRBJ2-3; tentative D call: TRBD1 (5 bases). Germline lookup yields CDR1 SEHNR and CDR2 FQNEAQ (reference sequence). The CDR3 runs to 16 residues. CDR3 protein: CSSSLWSGPHTDTQYF. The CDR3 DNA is TGTTCCAGCAGCTTATGGTCAGGGCCCCACACAGATACGCAGTATTTT.

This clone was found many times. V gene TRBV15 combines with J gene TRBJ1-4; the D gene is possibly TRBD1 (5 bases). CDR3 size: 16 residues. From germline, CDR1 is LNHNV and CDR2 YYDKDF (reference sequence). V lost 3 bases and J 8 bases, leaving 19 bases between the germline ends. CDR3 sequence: CATSSPSGGEHEKLFF. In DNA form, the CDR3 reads TGTGCCACCAGCAGCCCGTCGGGAGGGGAGCACGAAAAACTGTTTTTT.